This T cell receptor beta chain was documented in a study of blood T cell repertoires in COVID-19. The CDR3 sequence is 13 residues long. Germline trimming cut 10 bases from V and 3 bases from J; bases unmatched to any gene: 6. The germline gives CDR1 LNHDA, CDR2 SQIVND (reference sequence). Assay: immunoSEQ multiplex PCR; the TCRdb copy retains only in-frame clones and omits some. The sample carries fewer than 150,000 clones, over 80% recorded once. Allocation to cohorts depended on clinical history reported by the participants. The V call is TRBV19, the J call TRBJ1-1; 9 nucleotides agree with TRBD1. This TCR was sampled from a man aged 30 to 45 who had recovered from COVID-19. Specimen: PBMCs or T cells enriched from blood (not recorded which). CDR3 in amino acids: CATRQGVYTEAFF. The CDR3 bases are TGTGCCACCCGACAGGGGGTTTACACTGAAGCTTTCTTT.